The sequence of this TCR beta chain was determined in a study of cytomegalovirus exposure and HLA in healthy donors. From the approximately 120-subject validation cohort, which was separate from the approximately 670-subject first cohort, the donors were drawn. The study, taken as a whole, reports: The study put 150 to 200 TCR beta chains on its list as cytomegalovirus-associated. The CMV antigen specificity of a few CMV-associated chains was confirmed through in vitro analysis. The dataset shows that most TCR sequences were rare, while some public TCRs occurred in many donors.

Trimming removed 0 bases from V and 8 bases from J, with 10 bases in between. The germline V gene encodes CDR1 SGHDN and CDR2 FVKESK. The length of the CDR3 is 13 residues. Remarks on this clone: Its target is unknown.

Profiling relied on immunoSEQ multiplex PCR, and the TCRdb table lists in-frame clones only, not all of them. Here the sample spans 120,000 or so clones, more than 70% being singletons. The sequenced material came from PBMCs. The genes are TRBV14 and TRBJ1-1, with D possibly matching TRBD1 (6 bases). This receptor was identified in a woman younger than 30 in good health and CMV-seronegative. This CDR3 reads CASSQDLRGEAFF. The CDR3 DNA sequence: TGTGCCAGCAGCCAAGATCTGAGGGGGGAAGCTTTCTTT.